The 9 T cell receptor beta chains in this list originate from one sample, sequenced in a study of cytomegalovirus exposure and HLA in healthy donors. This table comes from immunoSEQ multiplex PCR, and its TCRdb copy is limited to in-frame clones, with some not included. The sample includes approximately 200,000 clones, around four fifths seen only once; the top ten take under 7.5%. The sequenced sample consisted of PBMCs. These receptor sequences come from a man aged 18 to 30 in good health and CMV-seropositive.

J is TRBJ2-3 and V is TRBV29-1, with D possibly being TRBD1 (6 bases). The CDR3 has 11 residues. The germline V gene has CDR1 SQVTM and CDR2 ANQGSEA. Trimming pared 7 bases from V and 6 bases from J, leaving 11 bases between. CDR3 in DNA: TGCAGCGCCCTGAGGGGGGATACGCAGTATTTT. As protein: CSALRGDTQYF.

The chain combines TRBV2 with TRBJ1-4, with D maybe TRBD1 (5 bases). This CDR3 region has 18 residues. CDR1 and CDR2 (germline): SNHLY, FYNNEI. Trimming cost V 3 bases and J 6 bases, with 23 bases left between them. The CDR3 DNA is TGTGCCAGCAGTGATATGGGCCAGGGCGCCCAAGGCGATGAAAAACTGTTTTTT. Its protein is CASSDMGQGAQGDEKLFF. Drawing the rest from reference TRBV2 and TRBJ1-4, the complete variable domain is EPEVTQTPSHQVTQMGQEVILRCVPISNHLYFYWYRQILGQKVEFLVSFYNNEISEKSEIFDDQFSVERPDGSNFTLKIRSTKLEDSAMYFCASSDMGQGAQGDEKLFFGSGTQLSVL.

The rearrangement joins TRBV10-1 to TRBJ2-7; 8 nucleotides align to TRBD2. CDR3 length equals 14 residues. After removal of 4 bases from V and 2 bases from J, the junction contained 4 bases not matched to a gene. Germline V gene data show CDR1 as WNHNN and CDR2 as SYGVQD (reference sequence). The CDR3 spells CASSGSGIPYEQYF. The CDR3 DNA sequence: TGCGCCAGCAGTGGTAGCGGGATTCCCTACGAGCAGTACTTC.

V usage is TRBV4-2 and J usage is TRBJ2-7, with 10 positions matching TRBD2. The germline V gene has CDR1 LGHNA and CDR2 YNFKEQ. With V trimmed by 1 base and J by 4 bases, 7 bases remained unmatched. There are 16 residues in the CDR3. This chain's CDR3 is CASSQGTSGRVYEQYF. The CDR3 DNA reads TGTGCCAGCAGCCAAGGTACCAGCGGGAGGGTTTACGAGCAGTACTTC.

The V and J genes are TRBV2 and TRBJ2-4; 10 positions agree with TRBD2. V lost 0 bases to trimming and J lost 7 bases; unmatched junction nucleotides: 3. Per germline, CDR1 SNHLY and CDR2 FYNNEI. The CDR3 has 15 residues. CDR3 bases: TGTGCCAGCAGTGAAGCTTCACTAGCGGGGAACATTCAGTACTTC. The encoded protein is CASSEASLAGNIQYF.

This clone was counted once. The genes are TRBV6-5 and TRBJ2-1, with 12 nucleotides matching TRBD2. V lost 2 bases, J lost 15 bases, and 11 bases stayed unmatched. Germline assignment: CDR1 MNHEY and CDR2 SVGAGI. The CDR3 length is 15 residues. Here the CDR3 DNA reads TGTGCCAGCAGTTACCTAGCGGGAGGGCCTTCGACCCCGTTCTTC. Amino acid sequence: CASSYLAGGPSTPFF.

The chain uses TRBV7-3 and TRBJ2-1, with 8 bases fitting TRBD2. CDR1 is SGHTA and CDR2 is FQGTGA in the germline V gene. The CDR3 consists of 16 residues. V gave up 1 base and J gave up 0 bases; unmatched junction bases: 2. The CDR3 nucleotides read TGTGCCAGCAGCTTAAGTAGCGGGGCCTCCTACAATGAGCAGTTCTTC. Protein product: CASSLSSGASYNEQFF. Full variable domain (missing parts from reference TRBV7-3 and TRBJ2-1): GAGVSQTPSNKVTEKGKYVELRCDPISGHTALYWYRQSLGQGPEFLIYFQGTGAADDSGLPNDRFFAVRPEGSVSTLKIQRTERGDSAVYLCASSLSSGASYNEQFFGPGTRLTVL.

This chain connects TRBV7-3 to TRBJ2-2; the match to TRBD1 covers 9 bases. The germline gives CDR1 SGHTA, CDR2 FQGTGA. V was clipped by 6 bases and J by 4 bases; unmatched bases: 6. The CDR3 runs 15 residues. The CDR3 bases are TGTGCCAGCAGTCGACAGGGGGAGATCACCGGGGAGCTGTTTTTT. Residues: CASSRQGEITGELFF.

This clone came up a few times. CDR3 bases: TGTGCCTGGAGGGAAGGCGGGAGGGAGTCCGGGGAGCTGTTTTTT. Its protein product is CAWREGGRESGELFF. The chain has TRBV30 and TRBJ2-2; 9 bases agree with TRBD2. The CDR3 consists of 15 residues. CDR1 and CDR2 from the germline V gene are GTSNPN and SVGIG (reference sequence). J gave up 6 bases and V 3 bases, and 8 bases lay outside the gene matches. Full variable domain (remainder filled in from reference TRBV30 and TRBJ2-2): SQTIHQWPATLVQPVGSPLSLECTVEGTSNPNLYWYRQAAGRGLQLLFYSVGIGQISSEVPQNLSASRPQDRQFILSSKKLLLSDSGFYLCAWREGGRESGELFFGEGSRLTVL.